This entry features one TCR beta chain sequence. This sample stems from a study of graft-versus-host responses after intestinal transplantation. Study overall: Every recipient underwent anti-thymocyte globulin induction, then tacrolimus and steroids for approximately 3 years. Study-level findings and limits: Early post-transplant falls in HvG clones accompanied the peak levels of circulating GvH clones.

TCRdb keeps only in-frame clones here, not all; method: immunoSEQ multiplex PCR. Here the sample spans 10,000 or so clones, about 33% being singletons. This CDR3 spans 12 amino acids. V was shortened by 3 bases and J by 7 bases, with 10 bases between the two germline ends. The germline V gene has CDR1 MNHEY and CDR2 SMNVEV (reference sequence). The sample here was alloreactive CD4+ T cells from a mixed lymphocyte reaction culture, taken before transplantation. Regarding subset: CFSE-low proliferating T cells sorted from roughly 6-day pre-transplant mixed lymphocyte reaction (GvH or HvG direction). The chain joins TRBV27 to TRBJ2-7, with a possible D match to TRBD2 (5 bases). This clonotype originated in a human patient who was an organ donor for intestinal transplantation. CDR3 sequence (DNA): TGTGCCAGCAGTTTCGGGAATAGGGAGCAGTACTTC. This encodes CASSFGNREQYF.